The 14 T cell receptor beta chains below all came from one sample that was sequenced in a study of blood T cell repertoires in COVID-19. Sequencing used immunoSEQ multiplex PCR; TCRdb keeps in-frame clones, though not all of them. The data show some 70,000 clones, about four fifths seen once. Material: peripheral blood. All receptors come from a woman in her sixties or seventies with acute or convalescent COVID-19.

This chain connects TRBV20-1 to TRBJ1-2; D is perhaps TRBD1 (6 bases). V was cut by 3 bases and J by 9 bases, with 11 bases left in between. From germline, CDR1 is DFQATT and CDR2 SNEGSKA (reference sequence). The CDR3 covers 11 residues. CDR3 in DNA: TGCAGTGCTAGCCGGACAGAGCGCTACACCTTC. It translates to CSASRTERYTF.

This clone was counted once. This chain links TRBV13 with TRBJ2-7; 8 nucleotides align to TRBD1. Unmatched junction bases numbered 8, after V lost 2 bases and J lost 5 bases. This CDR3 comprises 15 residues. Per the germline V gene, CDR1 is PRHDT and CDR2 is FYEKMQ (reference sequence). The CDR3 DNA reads TGTGCCAGCAGCTTAAGGAACAGGGGGGTGGACGAGCAGTACTTC. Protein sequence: CASSLRNRGVDEQYF.

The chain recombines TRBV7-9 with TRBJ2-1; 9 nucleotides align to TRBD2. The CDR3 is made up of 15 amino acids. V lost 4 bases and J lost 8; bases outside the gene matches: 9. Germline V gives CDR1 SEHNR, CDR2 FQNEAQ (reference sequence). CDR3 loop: CASSSEGLAFYEQFF. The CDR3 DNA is TGTGCCAGCAGCTCGGAGGGACTAGCTTTCTATGAGCAGTTCTTC.

Here the CDR3 reads CASGLSPTLTGGGETQYF. The DNA for the CDR3 is TGTGCTAGTGGTTTGAGCCCAACTTTGACGGGGGGAGGGGAGACCCAGTACTTC. The genes are TRBV12-5 and TRBJ2-5; 7 bases are a match to TRBD2. In germline, CDR1 is LGHNT, CDR2 FRNRAP. V gave up 2 bases and J gave up 5 bases; unmatched junction bases: 17. This CDR3 contains 18 residues.

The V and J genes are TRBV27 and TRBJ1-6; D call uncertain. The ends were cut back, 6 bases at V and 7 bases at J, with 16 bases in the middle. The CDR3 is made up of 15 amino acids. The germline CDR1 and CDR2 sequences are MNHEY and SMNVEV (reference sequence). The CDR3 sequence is CASSPWEGWNSPLHF. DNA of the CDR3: TGTGCCAGCAGCCCCTGGGAGGGCTGGAATTCACCCCTCCACTTT.

The CDR3 nucleotides read TGTGCCAGTAAGCTGAGAGGAGGGGACTATGGCTACACCTTC. Protein product: CASKLRGGDYGYTF. This chain links TRBV19 with TRBJ1-2; D possibly corresponds to TRBD1 (5 bases). V shed 7 bases and J shed 3 bases, with 15 bases lying between them. This CDR3 spans 14 amino acids. Per germline, CDR1 LNHDA and CDR2 SQIVND (reference sequence). Based on the CDR3 plus reference TRBV19 and TRBJ1-2, the full variable domain is DGGITQSPKYLFRKEGQNVTLSCEQNLNHDAMYWYRQDPGQGLRLIYYSQIVNDFQKGDIAEGYSVSREKKESFPLTVTSAQKNPTAFYLCASKLRGGDYGYTFGSGTRLTVV.

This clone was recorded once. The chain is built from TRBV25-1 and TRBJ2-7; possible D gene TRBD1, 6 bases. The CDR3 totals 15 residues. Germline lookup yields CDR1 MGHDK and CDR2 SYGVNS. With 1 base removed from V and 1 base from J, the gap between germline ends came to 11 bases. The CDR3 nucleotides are TGTGCCAGCAGTGAATGGGGCAGGGGTTCCTACGAGCAGTACTTC. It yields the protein CASSEWGRGSYEQYF.

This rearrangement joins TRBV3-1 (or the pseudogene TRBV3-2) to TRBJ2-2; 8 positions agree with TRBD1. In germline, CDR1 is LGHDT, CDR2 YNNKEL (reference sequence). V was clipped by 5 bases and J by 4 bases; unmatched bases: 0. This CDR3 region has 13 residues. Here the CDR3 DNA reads TGTGCCAGCAGCGACAGGGGCACCGGGGAGCTGTTTTTT. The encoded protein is CASSDRGTGELFF.

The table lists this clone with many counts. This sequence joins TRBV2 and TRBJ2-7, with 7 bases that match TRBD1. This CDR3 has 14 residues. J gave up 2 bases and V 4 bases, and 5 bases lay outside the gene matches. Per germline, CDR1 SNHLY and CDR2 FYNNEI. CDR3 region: CASSGDSRAYEQYF. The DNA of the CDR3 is TGTGCCAGCAGTGGGGACAGCCGTGCCTACGAGCAGTACTTC.

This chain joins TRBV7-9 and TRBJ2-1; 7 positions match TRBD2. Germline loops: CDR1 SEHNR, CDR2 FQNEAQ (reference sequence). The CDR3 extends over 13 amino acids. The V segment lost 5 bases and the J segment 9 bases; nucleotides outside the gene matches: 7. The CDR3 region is CASSPGLAAEQFF. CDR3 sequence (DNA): TGTGCCAGCAGCCCAGGGCTAGCGGCTGAGCAGTTCTTC.

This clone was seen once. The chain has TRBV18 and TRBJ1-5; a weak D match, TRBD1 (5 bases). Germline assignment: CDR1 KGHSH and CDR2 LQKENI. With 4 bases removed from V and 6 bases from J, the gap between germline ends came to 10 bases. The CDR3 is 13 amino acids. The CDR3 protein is CASSQGLVQPQHF. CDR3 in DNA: TGTGCCAGCTCACAGGGGCTCGTTCAGCCCCAGCATTTT.

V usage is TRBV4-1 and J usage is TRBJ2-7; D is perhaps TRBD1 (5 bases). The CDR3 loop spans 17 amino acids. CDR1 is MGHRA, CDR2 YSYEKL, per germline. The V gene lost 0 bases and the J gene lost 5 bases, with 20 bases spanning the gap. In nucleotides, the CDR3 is TGCGCCAGCAGCCAAGATCCGCCGCAGGGAATTAGTGACGAGCAGTACTTC. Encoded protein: CASSQDPPQGISDEQYF.

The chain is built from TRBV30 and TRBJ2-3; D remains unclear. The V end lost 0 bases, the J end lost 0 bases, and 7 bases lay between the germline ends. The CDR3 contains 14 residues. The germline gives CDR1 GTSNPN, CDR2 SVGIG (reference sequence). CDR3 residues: CAWSVASSTDTQYF. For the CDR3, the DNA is TGTGCCTGGAGTGTAGCGAGTAGCACAGATACGCAGTATTTT.

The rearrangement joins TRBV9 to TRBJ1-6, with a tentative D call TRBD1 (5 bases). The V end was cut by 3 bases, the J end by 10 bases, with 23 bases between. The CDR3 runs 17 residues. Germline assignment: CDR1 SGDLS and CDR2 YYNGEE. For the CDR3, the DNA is TGTGCCAGCAGCGGCCCGGGACTGCCGAAGTTTGGCTCACCCCTCCACTTT. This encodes CASSGPGLPKFGSPLHF. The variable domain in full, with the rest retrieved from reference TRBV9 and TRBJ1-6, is DSGVTQTPKHLITATGQRVTLRCSPRSGDLSVYWYQQSLDQGLQFLIQYYNGEERAKGNILERFSAQQFPDLHSELNLSSLELGDSALYFCASSGPGLPKFGSPLHFGNGTRLTVT.